Presented here are 17 T cell receptor beta chains from one specimen sequenced in a study of blood T cell repertoires in COVID-19. Data came from immunoSEQ multiplex PCR; TCRdb stores just in-frame clones and leaves some out. The data hold some 460,000 clones, with 75% to 90% observed a single time. Sequencing input: PBMCs or T cells enriched from blood (not recorded which). The receptors come from a woman aged 18-29 years who had recovered from COVID-19.

V and J are TRBV5-1 and TRBJ1-3, with TRBD1 matching 7 bases. The trim removed 0 bases at V and 0 bases at J, leaving 6 bases unmatched. CDR3 length equals 17 residues. Per the germline V gene, CDR1 is SGHRS and CDR2 is YFSETQ. The CDR3 region is CASSLVGTVLSGNTIYF. The CDR3 region has the DNA TGCGCCAGCAGCTTGGTCGGGACAGTTCTCTCTGGAAACACCATATATTTT.

CDR3 amino acids: CAWSVGVFREKLFF. CDR3 sequence (DNA): TGTGCCTGGAGTGTAGGGGTTTTTAGGGAAAAACTGTTTTTT. The chain employs TRBV30 and TRBJ1-4; the D gene is possibly TRBD1 (5 bases). Trimming stripped 0 bases from V and 8 bases from J, with 13 bases between. This CDR3 spans 14 amino acids. Germline V CDR1 and CDR2: GTSNPN, SVGIG (reference sequence).

Remarks on this clone: Within the sample, other DNA sequences also encode this same CDR3. The chain couples TRBV7-9 to TRBJ1-3; 7 positions agree with TRBD1. This CDR3 has 14 amino acids. With V trimmed by 3 bases and J by 4 bases, 3 bases remained unmatched. Germline lookup yields CDR1 SEHNR and CDR2 FQNEAQ (reference sequence). This chain's CDR3 is CASSLKGAGNTIYF. CDR3 sequence (DNA): TGTGCCAGCAGCTTGAAGGGGGCCGGAAACACCATATATTTT.

This chain uses TRBV7-8 with TRBJ1-1; D remains ambiguous. V lost 1 base and J lost 1, with 16 bases in between. The CDR3 runs to 17 residues. Germline CDR1 is SGHVS and CDR2 is FQNEAQ. DNA of the CDR3: TGTGCCAGCAGCTTAGGACTAGGACTGGGAAGGAACACTGAAGCTTTCTTT. It codes for CASSLGLGLGRNTEAFF. The full variable domain, with the rest looked up from reference TRBV7-8 and TRBJ1-1, is GAGVSQSPRYKVAKRGQDVALRCDPISGHVSLFWYQQALGQGPEFLTYFQNEAQLDKSGLPSDRFFAERPEGSVSTLKIQRTQQEDSAVYLCASSLGLGLGRNTEAFFGQGTRLTVV.

A single count supports this clone. This chain joins TRBV5-6 and TRBJ1-2; D ambiguous. The ends were cut back, 0 bases at V and 4 bases at J, with 7 bases in the middle. This CDR3 contains 13 residues. Germline V gives CDR1 SGHDT, CDR2 YYEEEE. The CDR3 sequence: CASSLEIAYGYTF. As DNA, the CDR3 is TGTGCCAGCAGCTTGGAAATAGCCTATGGCTACACCTTC.

V and J are TRBV9 and TRBJ1-5; possibly TRBD1 for D (6 bases). This CDR3 has 16 amino acids. V was cut by 2 bases and J by 0 bases, with 12 bases left in between. CDR1 and CDR2 (germline): SGDLS, YYNGEE. This CDR3 is CASSVGGDISNQPQHF. The CDR3 coding sequence is TGTGCCAGCAGCGTTGGTGGGGACATTAGCAATCAGCCCCAGCATTTT.

Only one count was recorded for this clone. The chain employs TRBV15 and TRBJ1-2, with D unclear. Between the trimmed V and J ends, which lost 7 bases and 4 bases, there was a span of 10 bases. CDR3 length: 12 residues. The germline V gene encodes CDR1 LNHNV and CDR2 YYDKDF (reference sequence). CDR3 DNA: TGTGCCACCACCTTAGACTCCTATGGCTACACCTTC. It specifies CATTLDSYGYTF.

The gene calls are TRBV11-3 and TRBJ1-4; perhaps TRBD1 as D (6 bases). The CDR3 totals 15 residues. The V end lost 5 bases, the J end lost 4 bases, and 14 bases lay between the germline ends. Germline V gene data show CDR1 as SGHNT and CDR2 as YENEEA. The CDR3 sequence is CASSQGNGNNEKLFF. The CDR3 DNA reads TGTGCCAGCAGCCAGGGGAACGGGAATAATGAAAAACTGTTTTTT.

The chain recombines TRBV11-2 with TRBJ2-7; D perhaps matches TRBD1 (5 bases). Germline CDR1 and CDR2: SGHAT and FQNNGV. The ends were cut back, 6 bases at V and 5 bases at J, with 17 bases in the middle. This CDR3 is built from 14 residues. The CDR3 DNA is TGTGCCAGCAGTTCAGGACCCCTCAGGGACGAGCAGTACTTC. Its translation: CASSSGPLRDEQYF.

The rearrangement uses TRBV6-1 and TRBJ1-2; TRBD1 matches at 7 bases. CDR3 size: 15 residues. After removal of 3 bases from V and 7 bases from J, the junction contained 11 bases not matched to a gene. Germline V gene sequence: CDR1 MNHNS, CDR2 SASEGT. CDR3 loop: CASSDPLEGAGGYTF. In nucleotides, the CDR3 is TGTGCCAGCAGTGATCCTCTTGAGGGGGCGGGTGGCTACACCTTC.

The CDR3 bases are TGTGCCAGCAGTTACGGACAGGGGAGAGAAAAACTGTTTTTT. This translates into CASSYGQGREKLFF. The J gene is TRBJ1-4, the V gene TRBV6-2 or TRBV6-3; TRBD1 agrees at 9 bases. CDR3 length: 14 amino acids. After removal of 2 bases from V and 8 bases from J, the junction contained 3 bases not matched to a gene. Germline lookup yields CDR1 MNHEY and CDR2 SVGEGT.

This chain connects TRBV7-2 to TRBJ2-2; D is undetermined. The V end lost 1 base, the J end lost 4 bases, and 7 bases lay between the germline ends. The CDR3 runs to 14 residues. Looked up from germline, CDR1 is SGHTA and CDR2 is FQGNSA. The CDR3 reads CASSLDLATGELFF. CDR3 bases: TGTGCCAGCAGCTTAGACCTGGCCACCGGGGAGCTGTTTTTT.

This chain connects TRBV5-1 to TRBJ2-1; TRBD1 might be the D (5 bases). Between the trimmed V and J ends, which lost 3 bases and 5 bases, there was a span of 12 bases. Germline CDR1 SGHRS, CDR2 YFSETQ. The CDR3 is made up of 14 amino acids. This CDR3 is CASSSRQRNNEQFF. CDR3 DNA sequence: TGCGCCAGCAGCTCCCGACAGCGAAACAATGAGCAGTTCTTC.

V is TRBV7-9 and J is TRBJ1-1, with D perhaps TRBD1 (5 bases). CDR1 is SEHNR, CDR2 FQNEAQ, per germline (reference sequence). The length of the CDR3 is 11 residues. The CDR3 here is CALSSGVGAFF. The CDR3, as DNA: TGTGCGCTTTCGTCGGGGGTAGGAGCTTTCTTT.

The genes are TRBV3-1 (or the pseudogene TRBV3-2) and TRBJ1-2; D is undetermined. Germline V gives CDR1 LGHDT, CDR2 YNNKEL (reference sequence). The length of the CDR3 is 15 residues. Trimming removed 4 bases from V and 4 bases from J, with 16 bases in between. In nucleotides, the CDR3 is TGTGCCAGCAGCCCTGATTGGTCGGTTCTCTATGGCTACACCTTC. Translation: CASSPDWSVLYGYTF.

The chain joins TRBV27 to TRBJ2-3; TRBD2 aligns across 8 bases. V was pared by 8 bases and J by 0 bases, with 7 bases of the junction left unmatched. The CDR3 is 15 residues long. CDR1 is MNHEY, CDR2 SMNVEV, per germline (reference sequence). The CDR3 protein is CASGRGGTSTDTQYF. The CDR3 DNA reads as TGTGCCAGCGGACGCGGGGGGACCAGCACAGATACGCAGTATTTT.

The V gene is TRBV2, the J gene TRBJ2-5, with a possible D match to TRBD2 (6 bases). The CDR3 extends over 14 amino acids. Looked up from germline, CDR1 is SNHLY and CDR2 is FYNNEI. Trimming took 2 bases from V and 3 from J, leaving 10 bases between them. CDR3 region: CASSERRLEETQYF. Written as DNA, the CDR3 is TGTGCCAGCAGTGAAAGGCGACTAGAAGAGACCCAGTACTTC.